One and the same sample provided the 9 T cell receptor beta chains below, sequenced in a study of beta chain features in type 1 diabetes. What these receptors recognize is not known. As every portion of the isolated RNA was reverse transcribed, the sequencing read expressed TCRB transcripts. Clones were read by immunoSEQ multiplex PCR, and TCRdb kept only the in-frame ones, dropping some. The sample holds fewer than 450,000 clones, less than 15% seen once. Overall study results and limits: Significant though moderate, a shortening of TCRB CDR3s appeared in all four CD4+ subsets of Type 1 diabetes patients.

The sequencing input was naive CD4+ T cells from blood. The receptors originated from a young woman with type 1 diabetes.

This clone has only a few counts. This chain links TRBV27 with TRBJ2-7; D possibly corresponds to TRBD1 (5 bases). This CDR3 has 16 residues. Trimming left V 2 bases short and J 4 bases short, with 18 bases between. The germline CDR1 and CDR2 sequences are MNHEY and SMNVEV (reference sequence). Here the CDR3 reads CASSLSSPVTVYEQYF. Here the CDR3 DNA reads TGTGCCAGCAGTTTAAGTTCCCCGGTGACAGTGTACGAGCAGTACTTC.

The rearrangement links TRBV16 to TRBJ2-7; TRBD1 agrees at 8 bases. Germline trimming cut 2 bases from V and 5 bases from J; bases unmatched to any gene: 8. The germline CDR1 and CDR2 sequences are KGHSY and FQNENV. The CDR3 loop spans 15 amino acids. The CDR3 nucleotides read TGTGCCAGCAGCCAAGGGTCAGGGGGCCCGAACGAGCAGTACTTC. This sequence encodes CASSQGSGGPNEQYF.

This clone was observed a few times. The CDR3 here is CASSSPGQQETQYF. Written as DNA, the CDR3 is TGTGCCAGCTCTTCCCCGGGACAGCAAGAGACCCAGTACTTC. The rearrangement links TRBV18 to TRBJ2-5, with 7 bases fitting TRBD1. The V segment lost 6 bases and the J segment 2 bases; nucleotides outside the gene matches: 6. The length of the CDR3 is 14 residues. The germline CDR1 and CDR2 sequences are KGHSH and LQKENI.

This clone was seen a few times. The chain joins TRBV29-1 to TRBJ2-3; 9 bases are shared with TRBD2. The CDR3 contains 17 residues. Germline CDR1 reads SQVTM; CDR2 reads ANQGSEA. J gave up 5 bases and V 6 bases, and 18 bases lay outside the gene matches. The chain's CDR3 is CSVPSVGAGGPLDTQYF. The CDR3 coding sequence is TGCAGCGTGCCCTCTGTGGGCGCGGGAGGGCCTTTAGATACGCAGTATTTT.

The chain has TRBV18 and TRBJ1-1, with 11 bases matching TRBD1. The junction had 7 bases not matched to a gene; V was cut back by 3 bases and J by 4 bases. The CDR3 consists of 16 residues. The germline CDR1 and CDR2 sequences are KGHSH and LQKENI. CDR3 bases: TGTGCCAGCTCACCTACGGACAGGGGGCTAGGCACTGAAGCTTTCTTT. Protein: CASSPTDRGLGTEAFF.

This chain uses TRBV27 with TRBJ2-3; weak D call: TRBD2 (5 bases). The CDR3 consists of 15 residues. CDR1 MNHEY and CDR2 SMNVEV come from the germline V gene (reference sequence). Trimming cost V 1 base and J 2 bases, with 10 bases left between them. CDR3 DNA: TGTGCCAGCAGTTTATTCAGCGGATCCACAGATACGCAGTATTTT. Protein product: CASSLFSGSTDTQYF.

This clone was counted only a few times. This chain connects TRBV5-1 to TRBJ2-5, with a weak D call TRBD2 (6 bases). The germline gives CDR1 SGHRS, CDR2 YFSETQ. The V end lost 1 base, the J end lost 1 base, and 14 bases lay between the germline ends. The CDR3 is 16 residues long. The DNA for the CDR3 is TGCGCCAGCAGCTTGCGGAGGGTAGGGGCCCAAGAGACCCAGTACTTC. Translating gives CASSLRRVGAQETQYF.

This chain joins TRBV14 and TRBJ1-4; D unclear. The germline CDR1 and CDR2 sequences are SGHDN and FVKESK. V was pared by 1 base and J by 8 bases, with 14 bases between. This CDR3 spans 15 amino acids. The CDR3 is CASSQVDLAGEKLFF. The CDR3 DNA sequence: TGTGCCAGCAGCCAAGTGGACCTCGCGGGGGAAAAACTGTTTTTT. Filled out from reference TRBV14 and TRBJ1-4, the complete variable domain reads EAGVTQFPSHSVIEKGQTVTLRCDPISGHDNLYWYRRVMGKEIKFLLHFVKESKQDESGMPNNRFLAERTGGTYSTLKVQPAELEDSGVYFCASSQVDLAGEKLFFGSGTQLSVL.

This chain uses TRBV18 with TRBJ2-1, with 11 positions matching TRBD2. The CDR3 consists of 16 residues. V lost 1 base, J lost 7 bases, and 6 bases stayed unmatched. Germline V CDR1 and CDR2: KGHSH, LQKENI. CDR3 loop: CASSPRDSGRGNEQFF. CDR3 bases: TGTGCCAGCTCACCACGAGATAGCGGGAGGGGGAATGAGCAGTTCTTC.